One and the same sample provided the 22 T cell receptor beta chains below, sequenced in a study of blood T cell repertoires in COVID-19 (TCRdb year 2020). Libraries were made using the immunoSEQ multiplex PCR assay. TCRdb's version of the immuneACCESS table is confined to in-frame rearrangements and falls short of the full clone set. An unresolved V gene accounts for under half of the shortfall where checked; the remainder is of unknown origin. The sample table lists over 200,000 clones, approximately 88% of them with a count of one. The top ten constitute roughly 3.7% of the sample. Sequenced: PBMCs or T cells enriched from blood (not recorded which). All receptors come from a woman aged 25 to 39 who had been exposed to COVID-19.

The rearrangement uses TRBV28 and TRBJ1-1; 8 bases map to TRBD1. Germline CDR1 and CDR2: MDHEN and SYDVKM. V lost 6 bases, J lost 1 base, and 7 bases stayed unmatched. There are 15 residues in the CDR3. The CDR3 here is CASSPPGQGNTEAFF. CDR3 bases: TGTGCCAGCAGCCCGCCCGGACAGGGGAACACTGAAGCTTTCTTT.

The chain recombines TRBV4-2 with TRBJ1-1; D gene unclear. Germline V gene lookup returns CDR1 LGHNA and CDR2 YNFKEQ. Trimming shortened V by 2 bases and J by 5 bases, and 9 bases separated the two germline ends. This CDR3 has 13 residues. The DNA of the CDR3 is TGTGCCAGCAGCCAAAATAAAGAGACTGAAGCTTTCTTT. Protein sequence: CASSQNKETEAFF.

The chain uses TRBV4-1 and TRBJ1-3, with D possibly TRBD1 on 6 matching bases. Trimming took 1 base from V and 2 from J, leaving 9 bases between them. This CDR3 region has 15 residues. The germline gives CDR1 MGHRA, CDR2 YSYEKL. CDR3 nucleotide sequence: TGCGCCAGCAGCCAAGGGGACATTACTGGAAACACCATATATTTT. Its protein product is CASSQGDITGNTIYF.

J is TRBJ1-1 and V is TRBV3-1 (or the pseudogene TRBV3-2), with D maybe TRBD1 (5 bases). The CDR3 has 14 amino acids. V was cut by 1 base and J by 3 bases, with 9 bases left in between. Germline CDR1 and CDR2: LGHDT and YNNKEL (reference sequence). The CDR3 reads CASSQAGEDTEAFF. The CDR3 DNA is TGTGCCAGCAGCCAAGCGGGGGAGGACACTGAAGCTTTCTTT.

This clone occurred once. The gene calls are TRBV27 and TRBJ2-4; 9 positions match TRBD1. This CDR3 has 15 amino acids. Germline CDR1 reads MNHEY; CDR2 reads SMNVEV (reference sequence). V lost 4 bases, J lost 4 bases, and 5 bases stayed unmatched. DNA of the CDR3: TGTGCCAGCAGTTCCTCGACAGGGGGGAAAAACATTCAGTACTTC. Protein sequence: CASSSSTGGKNIQYF.

This chain connects TRBV9 to TRBJ2-7; maybe TRBD1 (6 bases). Germline CDR1 is SGDLS and CDR2 is YYNGEE. This CDR3 comprises 14 residues. V was clipped by 0 bases and J by 4 bases, with 11 bases between them. The CDR3 here is CASSVAQQGYEQYF. In DNA, the CDR3 is TGTGCCAGCAGCGTAGCTCAACAGGGATACGAGCAGTACTTC.

The genes are TRBV27 and TRBJ1-1; 7 positions match TRBD1. V was clipped by 2 bases and J by 5 bases; unmatched bases: 23. Looked up from germline, CDR1 is MNHEY and CDR2 is SMNVEV (reference sequence). CDR3 length: 20 amino acids. CDR3 nucleotides: TGTGCCAGCAGTTTAATCTCTCTACTCAGGGACAGAGATGGAATTACTGAAGCTTTCTTT. Translated: CASSLISLLRDRDGITEAFF.

This sequence joins TRBV5-1 and TRBJ2-7, with D perhaps TRBD1 (5 bases). The CDR3 covers 14 residues. The V gene lost 0 bases and the J gene lost 4 bases, with 11 bases spanning the gap. Germline CDR1 and CDR2: SGHRS and YFSETQ. The CDR3 coding sequence is TGCGCCAGCAGCTTGGCCCCAGGGCGGTACGAGCAGTACTTC. Amino acids: CASSLAPGRYEQYF.

This chain connects TRBV28 to TRBJ1-1, with a tentative D call TRBD1 (5 bases). The germline V gene encodes CDR1 MDHEN and CDR2 SYDVKM. V was shortened by 8 bases and J by 6 bases, with 19 bases between the two germline ends. The CDR3 has 14 residues. CDR3: CASGPFRRDSEAFF. In DNA, the CDR3 is TGTGCCAGCGGCCCCTTCCGAAGGGACTCTGAAGCTTTCTTT.

The rearrangement joins TRBV9 to TRBJ2-7; 15 nucleotides agree with TRBD2. Per germline, CDR1 SGDLS and CDR2 YYNGEE. V shed 2 bases, J shed 2 bases, and the junction held 2 bases outside the gene matches. The CDR3 length is 16 residues. CDR3 nucleotides: TGTGCCAGCAGCGTGGGACTAGCGGGAGGCGCCTACGAGCAGTACTTC. It is translated as CASSVGLAGGAYEQYF.

The chain couples TRBV5-4 to TRBJ2-2; the D gene is possibly TRBD1 (5 bases). Germline CDR1 SGHNT, CDR2 YYREEE (reference sequence). V lost 0 bases, J lost 8 bases, and 11 bases lay in between. The CDR3 extends over 14 amino acids. The CDR3 reads CASSLEGVWGELFF. Here the CDR3 DNA reads TGTGCCAGCAGCTTGGAAGGGGTGTGGGGGGAGCTGTTTTTT.

The CDR3 reads CASSLPWTGITAGELFF. CDR3 coding DNA: TGTGCCAGCAGCTTACCCTGGACAGGGATTACGGCCGGGGAGCTGTTTTTT. The chain links TRBV7-9 to TRBJ2-2, with TRBD1 identical over 8 bases. V lost 2 bases and J lost 6; bases outside the gene matches: 11. Germline V gives CDR1 SEHNR, CDR2 FQNEAQ (reference sequence). The CDR3 loop spans 17 amino acids. Full variable domain (rest looked up from reference TRBV7-9 and TRBJ2-2): DTGVSQNPRHKITKRGQNVTFRCDPISEHNRLYWYRQTLGQGPEFLTYFQNEAQLEKSRLLSDRFSAERPKGSFSTLEIQRTEQGDSAMYLCASSLPWTGITAGELFFGEGSRLTVL.

The chain recombines TRBV5-1 with TRBJ1-2; 9 positions match TRBD1. The V and J ends lost 4 bases and 3 bases, in that order; junction bases with no gene match: 7. The CDR3 has 15 residues. Germline V gives CDR1 SGHRS, CDR2 YFSETQ. CDR3 bases: TGCGCCAGCAGCACGGCACAGGGGGCACACTATGGCTACACCTTC. Protein product: CASSTAQGAHYGYTF.

This rearrangement joins TRBV5-1 to TRBJ1-2; 8 bases map to TRBD1. There are 15 residues in the CDR3. Germline CDR1 SGHRS, CDR2 YFSETQ. V shed 3 bases, J shed 7 bases, and the junction held 11 bases outside the gene matches. CDR3 coding DNA: TGCGCCAGCAGCTCCACTCCGGGACAGGCTCCTGGCTACACCTTC. As protein: CASSSTPGQAPGYTF.

J is TRBJ1-5 and V is TRBV6-5, with D tentatively TRBD1 (5 bases). The CDR3 extends over 16 amino acids. Germline CDR1 MNHEY, CDR2 SVGAGI. Trimming left V 0 bases short and J 5 bases short, with 14 bases between. The CDR3 is CASSYSAGDSHQPQHF. The DNA of the CDR3 is TGTGCCAGCAGTTACTCGGCGGGGGACTCCCATCAGCCCCAGCATTTT.

V and J are TRBV18 and TRBJ2-3, with D maybe TRBD1 (5 bases). V lost 3 bases and J 2 bases, leaving 15 bases between the germline ends. The CDR3 consists of 16 residues. Germline CDR1 reads KGHSH; CDR2 reads LQKENI. The chain's CDR3 is CASSPDQGSNTDTQYF. For the CDR3, the DNA is TGTGCCAGCTCACCCGATCAGGGCTCAAACACAGATACGCAGTATTTT.

The rearrangement uses TRBV6-5 and TRBJ2-1; TRBD2 matches at 7 bases. The CDR3 totals 12 residues. The V and J ends lost 8 bases and 2 bases, in that order; junction bases with no gene match: 0. In germline, CDR1 is MNHEY, CDR2 SVGAGI. CDR3 in DNA: TGTGCCAGCGGGAGGGCCTACAATGAGCAGTTCTTC. Translating it yields CASGRAYNEQFF.

Here the CDR3 reads CASSEYFRGGNEQFF. CDR3 coding DNA: TGTGCCAGCAGTGAATATTTCCGGGGAGGCAATGAGCAGTTCTTC. V usage is TRBV2 and J usage is TRBJ2-1; tentatively, D is TRBD2 (6 bases). V lost 2 bases to trimming and J lost 6 bases, with 14 bases between them. This CDR3 comprises 15 residues. Germline V gives CDR1 SNHLY, CDR2 FYNNEI.

This clone has only one observation. V gene TRBV7-6 combines with J gene TRBJ2-7; D unclear. V was trimmed by 3 bases and J by 0 bases, leaving 12 bases between them. Per germline, CDR1 SGHVS and CDR2 FNYEAQ. The CDR3 length is 15 residues. The CDR3 here is CASSLTPSSSYEQYF. CDR3 sequence (DNA): TGTGCCAGCAGCTTGACTCCCTCGAGCTCCTACGAGCAGTACTTC.

The rearrangement joins TRBV29-1 to TRBJ1-1; 9 nucleotides line up with TRBD1. Unmatched junction bases numbered 6, after V lost 6 bases and J lost 7 bases. The CDR3 sequence is 12 residues long. CDR1 and CDR2 (germline): SQVTM, ANQGSEA. In DNA, the CDR3 is TGCAGCGTCCAACAGGGGGCAGGTGAAGCTTTCTTT. Its protein product is CSVQQGAGEAFF.

The chain has TRBV29-1 and TRBJ2-3, with 9 bases aligning to TRBD2. After removal of 0 bases from V and 1 base from J, the junction contained 5 bases not matched to a gene. CDR3 length: 16 amino acids. Germline CDR1 reads SQVTM; CDR2 reads ANQGSEA. The CDR3 bases are TGCAGCGTTGAAGATCCCCCTAGCGGGGGCACAGATACGCAGTATTTT. Amino acid sequence: CSVEDPPSGGTDTQYF.

This clone has more than one count but fewer than ten. V gene TRBV27 combines with J gene TRBJ1-1; D is perhaps TRBD1 (5 bases). This CDR3 has 13 residues. Trimming took off 5 bases at V and 2 bases at J, with 9 bases between the two ends. Germline CDR1 and CDR2: MNHEY and SMNVEV (reference sequence). CDR3 sequence: CASSVQVNTEAFF. CDR3 coding DNA: TGTGCCAGCAGTGTACAGGTTAACACTGAAGCTTTCTTT.